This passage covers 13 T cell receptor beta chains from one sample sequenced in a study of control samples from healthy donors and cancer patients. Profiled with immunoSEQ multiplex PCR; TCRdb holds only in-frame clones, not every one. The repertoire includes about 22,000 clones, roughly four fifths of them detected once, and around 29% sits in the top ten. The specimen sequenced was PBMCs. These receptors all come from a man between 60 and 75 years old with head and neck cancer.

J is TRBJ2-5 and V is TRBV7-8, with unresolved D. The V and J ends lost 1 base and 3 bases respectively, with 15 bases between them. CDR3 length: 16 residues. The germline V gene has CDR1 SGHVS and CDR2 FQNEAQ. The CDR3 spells CASSLGNSPWKETQYF. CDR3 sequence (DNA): TGTGCCAGCAGCTTAGGCAACAGCCCCTGGAAAGAGACCCAGTACTTC.

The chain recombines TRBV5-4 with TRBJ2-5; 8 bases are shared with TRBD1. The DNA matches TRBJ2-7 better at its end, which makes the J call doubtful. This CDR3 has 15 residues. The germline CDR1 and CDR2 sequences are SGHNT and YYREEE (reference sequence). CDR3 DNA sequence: TGTGCCAGCAGCTTGGAGGCAGGGGGCCGTGGCGAGCAGTACTTC. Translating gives CASSLEAGGRGEQYF.

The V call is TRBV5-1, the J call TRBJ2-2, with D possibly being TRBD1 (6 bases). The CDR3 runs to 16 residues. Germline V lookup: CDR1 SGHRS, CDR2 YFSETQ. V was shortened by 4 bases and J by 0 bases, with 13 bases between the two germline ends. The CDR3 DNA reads TGCGCCAGCAGCCTAGGGGGACGCCCGAACACCGGGGAGCTGTTTTTT. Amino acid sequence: CASSLGGRPNTGELFF.

The CDR3 nucleotides read TGTGCCAGCAGAGACCTGGACAGGGGGCCTTTCTTT. Its protein product is CASRDLDRGPFF. The J gene is TRBJ1-1, the V gene TRBV12-3 or TRBV12-4; 11 bases fit TRBD1. With V trimmed by 6 bases and J by 12 bases, 6 bases remained unmatched. This CDR3 contains 12 residues.

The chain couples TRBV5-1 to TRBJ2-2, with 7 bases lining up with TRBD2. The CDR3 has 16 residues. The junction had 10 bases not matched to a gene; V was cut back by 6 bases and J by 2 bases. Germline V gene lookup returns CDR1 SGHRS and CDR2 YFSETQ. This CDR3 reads CASNPSSGGNTGELFF. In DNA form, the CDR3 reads TGCGCCAGCAACCCCAGTTCGGGGGGTAACACCGGGGAGCTGTTTTTT.

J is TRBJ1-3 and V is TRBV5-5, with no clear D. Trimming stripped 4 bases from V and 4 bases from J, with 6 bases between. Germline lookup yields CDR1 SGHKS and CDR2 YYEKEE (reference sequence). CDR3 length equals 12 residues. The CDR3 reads CASSVDGNTIYF. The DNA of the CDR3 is TGTGCCAGCAGCGTGGACGGAAACACCATATATTTT. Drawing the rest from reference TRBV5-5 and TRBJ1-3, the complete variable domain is DAGVTQSPTHLIKTRGQQVTLRCSPISGHKSVSWYQQVLGQGPQFIFQYYEKEERGRGNFPDRFSARQFPNYSSELNVNALLLGDSALYLCASSVDGNTIYFGEGSWLTVV.

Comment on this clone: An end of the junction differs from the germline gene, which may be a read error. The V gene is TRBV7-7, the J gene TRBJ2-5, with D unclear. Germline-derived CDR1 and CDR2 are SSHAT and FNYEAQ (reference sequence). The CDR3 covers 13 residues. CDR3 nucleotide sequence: TGTGCTAGCAGCTACGGGCATCAAGAGACCCAGTACTTC. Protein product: CASSYGHQETQYF.

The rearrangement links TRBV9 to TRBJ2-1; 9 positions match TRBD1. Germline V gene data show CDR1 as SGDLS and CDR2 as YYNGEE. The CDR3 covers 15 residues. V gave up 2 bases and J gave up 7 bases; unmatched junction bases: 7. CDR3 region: CASSVRDRAANEQFF. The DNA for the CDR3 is TGTGCCAGCAGCGTCCGGGACAGGGCTGCTAATGAGCAGTTCTTC.

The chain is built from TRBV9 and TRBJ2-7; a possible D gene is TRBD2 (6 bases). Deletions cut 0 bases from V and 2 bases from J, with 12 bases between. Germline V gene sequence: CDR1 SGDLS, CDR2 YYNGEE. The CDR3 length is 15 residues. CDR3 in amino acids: CASSVEVGTAYEQYF. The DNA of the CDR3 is TGTGCCAGCAGCGTAGAAGTCGGGACTGCCTACGAGCAGTACTTC.

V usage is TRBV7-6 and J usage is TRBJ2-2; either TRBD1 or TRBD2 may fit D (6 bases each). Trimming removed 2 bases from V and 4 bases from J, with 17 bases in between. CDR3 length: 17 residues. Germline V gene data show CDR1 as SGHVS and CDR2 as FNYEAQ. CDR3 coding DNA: TGTGCCAGCAGCTTAAACCCCCCGGGGGCGGGCACCGGGGAGCTGTTTTTT. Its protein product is CASSLNPPGAGTGELFF. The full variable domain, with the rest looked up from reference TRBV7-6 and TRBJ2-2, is GAGVSQSPRYKVTKRGQDVALRCDPISGHVSLYWYRQALGQGPEFLTYFNYEAQQDKSGLPNDRFSAERPEGSISTLTIQRTEQRDSAMYRCASSLNPPGAGTGELFFGEGSRLTVL.

The CDR3: CASSSLGLADPGLYNEQFF. DNA for the CDR3: TGTGCCAGCAGCTCCCTGGGACTAGCGGATCCGGGCCTCTACAATGAGCAGTTCTTC. The chain links TRBV5-4 to TRBJ2-1; 11 bases fit TRBD2. Germline V CDR1 and CDR2: SGHNT, YYREEE (reference sequence). The J segment lost 3 bases and the V segment lost 3 bases, leaving 14 bases of the junction unmatched. CDR3 length equals 19 residues.

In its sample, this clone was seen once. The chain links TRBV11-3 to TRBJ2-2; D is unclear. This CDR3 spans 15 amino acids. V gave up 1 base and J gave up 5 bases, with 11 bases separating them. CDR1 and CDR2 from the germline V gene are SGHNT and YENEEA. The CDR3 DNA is TGTGCCAGCAGCTTAGTGGGCCTCTCGACCGGGGAGCTGTTTTTT. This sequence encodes CASSLVGLSTGELFF.

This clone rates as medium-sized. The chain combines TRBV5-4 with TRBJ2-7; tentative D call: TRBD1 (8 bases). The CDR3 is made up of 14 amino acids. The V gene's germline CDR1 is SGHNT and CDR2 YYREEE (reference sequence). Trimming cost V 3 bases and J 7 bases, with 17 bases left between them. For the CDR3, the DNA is TGTGCCAGCAGCTCCAGGGGGCTCGGGAGGGAGCAGTACTTC. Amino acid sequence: CASSSRGLGREQYF.